This T cell receptor (beta chain) was captured by sequencing in a study of blood T cell repertoires in COVID-19. Per the original data handling: Reference gene primer amplification gave nucleated cell count estimates. Measured with immunoSEQ multiplex PCR; TCRdb has only the in-frame clones, and not every one. V, J and clone size are taken as reported in that table, and D and trimming were inferred from the DNA itself. The table lists 150,000 to 200,000 clones, about 76% of them singletons, with 5.5% to 7% in the top ten. With 0 bases removed from V and 2 bases from J, the gap between germline ends came to 11 bases. CDR1 is LGHNA, CDR2 YSLEER, per germline. The CDR3 contains 15 residues.

This receptor was obtained from a woman in her thirties or forties with COVID-19, enrolled during active disease. V and J are TRBV4-3 and TRBJ2-7; D is undetermined. The specimen sequenced was peripheral blood. The CDR3: CASSQEWATTYEQYF. The CDR3 bases are TGCGCCAGCAGCCAAGAGTGGGCCACGACCTACGAGCAGTACTTC.